The sequence of this TCR beta chain was determined in a study of shared clonotypes between healthy human individuals. Across the whole study: The people who gave samples were a couple of women and a few men aged 18 to 49.

From germline, CDR1 is SGHRS and CDR2 YFSETQ. The CDR3 is made up of 13 amino acids. The ends lost 4 bases at V and 6 bases at J; junction bases unmatched: 6. Profiling relied on immunoSEQ multiplex PCR, and the TCRdb table lists in-frame clones only, not all of them. The repertoire includes around 450,000 clones, around 79% of them detected once, and roughly 13% sits in the top ten. Sequencing was done on a sample of PBMCs. This receptor was taken from a woman aged 40-49 years in good health. Some clones in this sample may be carry-over from other donors' samples. This chain connects TRBV5-1 to TRBJ2-5; 7 bases agree with TRBD2. The CDR3 region has the DNA TGCGCCAGCAGCCCGGGAGGCGGTCAGACCCAGTACTTC. Protein product: CASSPGGGQTQYF.